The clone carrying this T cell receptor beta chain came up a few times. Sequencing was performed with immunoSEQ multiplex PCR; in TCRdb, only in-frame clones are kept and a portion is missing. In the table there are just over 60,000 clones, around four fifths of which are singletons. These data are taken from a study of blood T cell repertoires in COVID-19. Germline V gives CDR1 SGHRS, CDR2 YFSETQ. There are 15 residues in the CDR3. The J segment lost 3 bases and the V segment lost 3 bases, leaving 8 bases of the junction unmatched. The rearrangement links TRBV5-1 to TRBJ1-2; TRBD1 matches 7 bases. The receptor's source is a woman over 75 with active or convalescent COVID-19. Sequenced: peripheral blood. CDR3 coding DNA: TGCGCCAGCAGCTGGGGTCAAACAGGGGACTATGGCTACACCTTC. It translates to CASSWGQTGDYGYTF.